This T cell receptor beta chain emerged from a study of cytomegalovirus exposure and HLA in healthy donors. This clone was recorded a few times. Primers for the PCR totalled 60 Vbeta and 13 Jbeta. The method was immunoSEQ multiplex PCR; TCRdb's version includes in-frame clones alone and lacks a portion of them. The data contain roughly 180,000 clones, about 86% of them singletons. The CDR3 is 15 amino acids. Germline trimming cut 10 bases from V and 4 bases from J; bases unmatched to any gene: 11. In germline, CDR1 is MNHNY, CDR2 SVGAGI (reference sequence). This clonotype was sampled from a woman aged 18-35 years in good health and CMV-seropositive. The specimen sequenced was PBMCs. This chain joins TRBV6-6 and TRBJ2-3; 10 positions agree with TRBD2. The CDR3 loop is CAIQQVAGGADTQYF. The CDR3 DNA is TGTGCCATCCAACAAGTAGCGGGGGGTGCAGATACGCAGTATTTT.